These 8 T cell receptor beta chains were sequenced from one sample in a study of cytomegalovirus exposure and HLA in healthy donors. The method was immunoSEQ multiplex PCR; TCRdb's version includes in-frame clones alone and lacks a portion of them. The table has about 120,000 clones, roughly 90% seen once. Material for sequencing was PBMCs. These receptors all come from a young woman in good health and CMV-seropositive.

The chain is built from TRBV5-1 and TRBJ1-1; 7 nucleotides match TRBD1. The CDR3 consists of 15 residues. Trimming at V came to 4 bases and at J to 0 bases, leaving 6 bases not matched to a gene. Germline CDR1 and CDR2: SGHRS and YFSETQ. CDR3 in amino acids: CASSPAQGMNTEAFF. Here the CDR3 DNA reads TGCGCCAGCAGCCCGGCACAGGGGATGAACACTGAAGCTTTCTTT.

Here the CDR3 reads CASSQDMGPTEAFF. CDR3 nucleotides: TGCGCCAGCAGCCAAGACATGGGGCCGACTGAAGCTTTCTTT. The chain carries TRBV4-3 and TRBJ1-1, with D possibly being TRBD1 (5 bases). The length of the CDR3 is 14 residues. The germline gives CDR1 LGHNA, CDR2 YSLEER. Deletions cut 0 bases from V and 5 bases from J, with 10 bases between.

The gene calls are TRBV7-2 and TRBJ2-1, with TRBD2 matching over 13 bases. The CDR3 length is 16 residues. V gave up 5 bases and J gave up 10 bases; unmatched junction bases: 11. Germline V gives CDR1 SGHTA, CDR2 FQGNSA. CDR3 coding DNA: TGTGCCAGCAGCCGAAAAACTAGCGGGGGGGCTGGAGAGCAGTTCTTC. Translating gives CASSRKTSGGAGEQFF.

This chain's CDR3 is CASSDGGREKLFF. The DNA for the CDR3 is TGTGCCAGCAGTGACGGGGGGCGTGAAAAACTGTTTTTT. V and J are TRBV2 and TRBJ1-4; weak D call: TRBD1 (6 bases). The V end was cut by 3 bases, the J end by 7 bases, with 9 bases between. Per the germline V gene, CDR1 is SNHLY and CDR2 is FYNNEI. This CDR3 is 13 amino acids long.

The gene calls are TRBV19 and TRBJ2-2; D uncertain. V gave up 0 bases and J gave up 5 bases, with 4 bases separating them. The CDR3 extends over 13 amino acids. Germline values: CDR1 LNHDA, CDR2 SQIVND (reference sequence). CDR3 nucleotides: TGTGCCAGTAGTATAGACAGGACCGGGGAGCTGTTTTTT. This encodes CASSIDRTGELFF.

This chain links TRBV19 with TRBJ2-5; D might be TRBD2 (6 bases). Germline V gives CDR1 LNHDA, CDR2 SQIVND (reference sequence). With 7 bases removed from V and 2 bases from J, the gap between germline ends came to 14 bases. The CDR3 extends over 14 amino acids. As DNA, the CDR3 is TGTGCCAGTATGGAGGGGAAGAGGCAAGAGACCCAGTACTTC. This sequence encodes CASMEGKRQETQYF.

The rearrangement uses TRBV7-6 and TRBJ2-5; D is possibly TRBD1 (5 bases). Germline V gene sequence: CDR1 SGHVS, CDR2 FNYEAQ. This CDR3 contains 12 residues. V was clipped by 6 bases and J by 2 bases, with 7 bases between them. CDR3 loop: CASRNRQETQYF. The DNA for the CDR3 is TGTGCCAGCAGAAACAGGCAAGAGACCCAGTACTTC.

CDR3 region: CASSEQGLNTDTQYF. CDR3 DNA sequence: TGTGCCAGCAGTGAACAGGGACTAAACACAGATACGCAGTATTTT. The V gene is TRBV2, the J gene TRBJ2-3, with 7 bases identical to TRBD2. CDR1 is SNHLY and CDR2 is FYNNEI in the germline V gene. The V and J ends lost 2 bases and 2 bases, in that order; junction bases with no gene match: 4. This CDR3 has 15 amino acids.